These T cell receptor beta chains were read from a single sample in a study of CD8+ T cells in alopecia areata. Sequencing was performed with immunoSEQ multiplex PCR; in TCRdb, only in-frame clones are kept and a portion is missing. The sample has roughly 110,000 clones, 56% seen once. The sample was CD4+ T cells sorted from blood, taken at week 24, from a patient treated with tofacitinib. These TCRs come from a human donor with alopecia areata. Each CDR3 is given without its conserved first and last residue. Each record gives: CDR3 length, J gene, V gene, CDR3 protein.

>11|TRBJ1-2|TRBV15
ATSRRGRYGYT
>10|TRBJ2-7|TRBV29-1
SVAKGSYEQY
>12|TRBJ2-5|TRBV29-1
SVVGQAIQETQY
>11|TRBJ1-4|TRBV29-1
SVGERTNEKLF
>11|TRBJ2-1|TRBV30
AWNQGAGNEQF
>12|TRBJ2-5|TRBV9
ASSVGTSYETQY
>12|TRBJ2-5|TRBV5-1
ASSLQRSQETQY
>12|TRBJ2-1|TRBV27
ASSRGLAANEQF
>14|TRBJ1-3|TRBV5-5
ASSLYQDSTGNTIY
>11|TRBJ1-1|TRBV29-1
SVETGGNTEAF
>11|TRBJ2-5|TRBV29-1
SADRGQGETQY
>15|TRBJ2-7|TRBV4-1
ASSQDPRTPFSYEQY
>17|TRBJ2-1|TRBV4-3
ASSHRSFWAGDHYNEQF
>14|TRBJ2-2|TRBV30
AWVGIGRGNTGELF
>10|TRBJ2-7|TRBV10-3
ASRSGAVEQY
>9|TRBJ2-1|TRBV11-2
ASSFNRWQF
>12|TRBJ2-1|TRBV7-9
ASSSQGGGNEQF
>10|TRBJ2-5|TRBV29-1
SVAGDQETQY
>13|TRBJ2-7|TRBV6-5
ASRPLNVGPIRVN
>12|TRBJ2-5|TRBV5-1
ASSVTGVPPSQY
>11|TRBJ1-5|TRBV5-1
ASSLTQGKPQH
>11|TRBJ2-5|TRBV7-8
ASGTGQQETQY
>11|TRBJ1-2|TRBV10-3
AISSDRNYGYT
>14|TRBJ2-2|TRBV4-2
ASSRVGEPNTGELF
>12|TRBJ1-1|TRBV5-1
ASSLEPVSTEAF
>16|TRBJ1-6|TRBV18
ASSPSSLTGNPNSPLH
>12|TRBJ1-1|TRBV7-2
ASSSTGSNTEAF
>13|TRBJ2-1|TRBV7-2
ASSLAAFSYNEQF
>11|TRBJ1-6|TRBV2
ASSGQYNSPLH
>12|TRBJ1-2|TRBV5-4
ASSLGSSIYGYT
>12|TRBJ1-6|TRBV7-3
ASSLLGGNSPLH
>12|TRBJ1-6|TRBV27
ASSRSGNNSPLH
>12|TRBJ1-2|TRBV4-1
ASQNFRQGRGYT
>13|TRBJ2-5|TRBV7-2
ASSPRAGGSETQY
>14|TRBJ1-1|TRBV5-6
ASSLSGRYLNTEAF
>11|TRBJ1-5|TRBV2
ASSGGAWQPQH
>13|TRBJ1-6|TRBV11-2
ASSLRGTSNSPLH
>11|TRBJ2-3|TRBV10-3
AINRSPLDTQY
>10|TRBJ2-5|TRBV5-4
ASSLIRETQY
>12|TRBJ2-7|TRBV19
ASSGGTGTYEQY
>11|TRBJ2-2|TRBV30
AWGYRGAGELF
>14|TRBJ2-2|TRBV27
ASSAPGGRRTGELF
>11|TRBJ2-3|TRBV5-1
ASSLLGEDTQY
>11|TRBJ2-3|TRBV29-1
SVDSTYTDTQY
>11|TRBJ1-2|TRBV11-2
ASSPEHRYGYT
>12|TRBJ2-3|TRBV9
ASSVAPDHYTQY
>12|TRBJ2-4|TRBV7-2
ASSSDRGRDIQY
>16|TRBJ1-1|TRBV7-6
ASSLGVQIGDMNTEAF
>10|TRBJ2-2|TRBV18
ASSPGSGELF
>14|TRBJ2-3|TRBV5-1
ASSLSIAGGADTQY
>13|TRBJ2-7|TRBV6-1
ASNPGPLLGAEQY
>11|TRBJ1-5|TRBV29-1
SVATGGNQPQH
>10|TRBJ2-3|TRBV14
ASSHSTDTQY
>10|TRBJ1-2|TRBV29-1
SVVRGSYGYT